The clone carrying this T cell receptor beta chain was counted only a few times. V was trimmed by 8 bases and J by 0 bases, leaving 13 bases between them. The length of the CDR3 is 14 residues. Germline loops: CDR1 KGHSH, CDR2 LQKENI. Researchers ran the PCR with 60 Vbeta and 13 Jbeta primers. Data came from immunoSEQ multiplex PCR; TCRdb stores just in-frame clones and leaves some out. This sample carries about 260,000 clones, around 66% of them seen once, and the ten largest clones take around 2%. This entry is derived from a study of cytomegalovirus exposure and HLA in healthy donors. V and J are TRBV18 and TRBJ1-1, with D possibly matching TRBD1 (5 bases). The sequence came from a female donor in good health and CMV-seronegative. The specimen sequenced was PBMCs. CDR3 sequence (DNA): TGTGCCAGCACCAGATTGGACATGAACACTGAAGCTTTCTTT. Protein sequence: CASTRLDMNTEAFF.